A single sample is the source of the 6 T cell receptor beta chains below, sequenced in a study of cytomegalovirus exposure and HLA in healthy donors. The PCR contained 60 Vbeta and 13 Jbeta primers. Produced via immunoSEQ multiplex PCR; TCRdb's table is partial and in-frame only. The table shows around 180,000 clones, with 75% to 90% occurring only once. The sequenced sample consisted of PBMCs. The receptors shown here come from a young man in good health and CMV-seropositive.

V is TRBV7-9 and J is TRBJ1-6; TRBD1 might be the D (5 bases). Germline V gene lookup returns CDR1 SEHNR and CDR2 FQNEAQ (reference sequence). CDR3 length: 15 amino acids. Trimming cost V 5 bases and J 2 bases, with 10 bases left between them. The CDR3 loop reads CASSDSTPYNSPLHF. DNA for the CDR3: TGTGCCAGCAGCGACAGCACACCCTATAATTCACCCCTCCACTTT.

The chain is built from TRBV15 and TRBJ2-7; 13 bases are a match to TRBD2. Germline CDR1 is LNHNV and CDR2 is YYDKDF (reference sequence). The junction had 3 bases not matched to a gene; V was cut back by 1 base and J by 6 bases. This CDR3 spans 15 amino acids. The DNA for the CDR3 is TGTGCCACCAGCAGAGGACTAGCGGGAGGAGGCGAGCAGTACTTC. Encoded protein: CATSRGLAGGGEQYF.

The genes are TRBV2 and TRBJ2-3; 7 bases are a match to TRBD1. V was pared by 5 bases and J by 2 bases, with 25 bases of the junction left unmatched. The CDR3 contains 21 residues. Looked up from germline, CDR1 is SNHLY and CDR2 is FYNNEI. The CDR3 loop reads CASSLSIYGTAPPYNTDTQYF. CDR3 nucleotides: TGTGCCAGCAGTCTATCCATTTATGGGACAGCACCCCCGTACAACACAGATACGCAGTATTTT.

V is TRBV30 and J is TRBJ2-4; 7 bases fit TRBD2. The V gene's germline CDR1 is GTSNPN and CDR2 SVGIG (reference sequence). V was clipped by 3 bases and J by 0 bases; unmatched bases: 5. The CDR3 consists of 15 residues. CDR3 sequence: CAWRARELAKNIQYF. The CDR3, as DNA: TGTGCCTGGAGGGCGCGGGAGTTAGCCAAAAACATTCAGTACTTC.

The chain uses TRBV10-3 and TRBJ2-7; D unresolved. Germline V gene lookup returns CDR1 ENHRY and CDR2 SYGVKD. V shed 5 bases and J shed 3 bases, with 11 bases lying between them. The CDR3 length is 13 residues. The DNA for the CDR3 is TGTGCCATCAGTCCGCGAAGCTTCTACGAGCAGTACTTC. Translated: CAISPRSFYEQYF.

This rearrangement joins TRBV30 to TRBJ2-1; 9 bases are shared with TRBD2. Germline assignment: CDR1 GTSNPN and CDR2 SVGIG (reference sequence). The V segment lost 1 base and the J segment 7 bases; nucleotides outside the gene matches: 2. CDR3 size: 13 residues. This CDR3 reads CAWSGTSDNEQFF. CDR3 sequence (DNA): TGTGCCTGGAGTGGGACTAGCGATAATGAGCAGTTCTTC.